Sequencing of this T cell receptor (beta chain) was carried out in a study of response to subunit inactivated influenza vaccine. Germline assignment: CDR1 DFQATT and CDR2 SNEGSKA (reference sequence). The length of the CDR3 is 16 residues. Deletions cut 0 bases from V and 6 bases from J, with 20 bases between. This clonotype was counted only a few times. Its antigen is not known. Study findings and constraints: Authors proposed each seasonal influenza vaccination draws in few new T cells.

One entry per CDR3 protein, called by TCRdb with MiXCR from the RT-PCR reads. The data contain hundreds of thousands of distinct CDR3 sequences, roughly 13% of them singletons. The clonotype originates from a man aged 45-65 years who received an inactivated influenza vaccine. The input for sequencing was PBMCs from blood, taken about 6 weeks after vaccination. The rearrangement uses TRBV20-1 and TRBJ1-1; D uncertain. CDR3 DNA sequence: TGCAGTGCTAGAGACGATCCTCCCCTCACGTGGCCTGAAGCTTTCTTT. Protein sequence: CSARDDPPLTWPEAFF.